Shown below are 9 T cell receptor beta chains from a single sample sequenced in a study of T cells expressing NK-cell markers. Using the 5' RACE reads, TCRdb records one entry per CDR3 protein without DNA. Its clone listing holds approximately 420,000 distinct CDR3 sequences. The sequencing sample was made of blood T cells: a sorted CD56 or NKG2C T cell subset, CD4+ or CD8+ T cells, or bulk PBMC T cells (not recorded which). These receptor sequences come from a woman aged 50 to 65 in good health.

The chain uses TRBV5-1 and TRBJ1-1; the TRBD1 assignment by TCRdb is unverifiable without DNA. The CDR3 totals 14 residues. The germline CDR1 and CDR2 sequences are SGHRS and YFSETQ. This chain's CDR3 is CASSAQQGRAEAFF.

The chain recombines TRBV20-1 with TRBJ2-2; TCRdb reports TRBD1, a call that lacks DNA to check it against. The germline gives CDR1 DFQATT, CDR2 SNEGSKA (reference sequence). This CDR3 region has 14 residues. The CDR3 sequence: CSAAGPGKAGELFF.

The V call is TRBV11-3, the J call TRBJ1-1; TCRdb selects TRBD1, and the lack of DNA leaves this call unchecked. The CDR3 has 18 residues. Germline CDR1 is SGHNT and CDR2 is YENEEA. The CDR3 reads CASSHQQGAIVANTEAFF.

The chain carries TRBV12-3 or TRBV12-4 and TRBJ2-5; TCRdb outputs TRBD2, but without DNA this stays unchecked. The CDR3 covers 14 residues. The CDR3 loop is CASSLGLREETQYF.

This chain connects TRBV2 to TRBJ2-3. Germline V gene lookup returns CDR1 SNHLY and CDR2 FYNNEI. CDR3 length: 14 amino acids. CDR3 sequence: CASSETEYTDTQYF.

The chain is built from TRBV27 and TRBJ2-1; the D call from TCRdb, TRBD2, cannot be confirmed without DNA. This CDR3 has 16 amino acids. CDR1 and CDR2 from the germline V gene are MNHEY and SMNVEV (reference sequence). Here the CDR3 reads CASSLYGMGSYNEQFF.

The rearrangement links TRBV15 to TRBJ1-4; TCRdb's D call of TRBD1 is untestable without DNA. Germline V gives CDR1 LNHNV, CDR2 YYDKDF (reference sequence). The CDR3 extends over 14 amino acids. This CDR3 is CATSTGGSNEKLFF.

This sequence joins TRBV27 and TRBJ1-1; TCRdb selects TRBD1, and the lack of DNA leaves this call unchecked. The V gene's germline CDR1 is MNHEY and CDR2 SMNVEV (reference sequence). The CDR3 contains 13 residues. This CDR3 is CASRQDRGMDAFF.

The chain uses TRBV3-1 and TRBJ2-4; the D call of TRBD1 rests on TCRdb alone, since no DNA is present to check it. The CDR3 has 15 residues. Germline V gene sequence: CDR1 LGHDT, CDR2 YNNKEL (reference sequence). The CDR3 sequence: CASSQAGLAKNIQYF. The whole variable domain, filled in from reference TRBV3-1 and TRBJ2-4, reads DTAVSQTPKYLVTQMGNDKSIKCEQNLGHDTMYWYKQDSKKFLKIMFSYNNKELIINETVPNRFSPKSPDKAHLNLHINSLELGDSAVYFCASSQAGLAKNIQYFGAGTRLSVL.